This paragraph reports one T cell receptor (beta chain). The count of this clone is one. This clone's antigen is unknown. Base qualities are not provided; no much larger clone lies one nucleotide away. Libraries were made using the immunoSEQ multiplex PCR assay. TCRdb holds this immuneACCESS table with in-frame rearrangements only. Some clones are missing; in checked studies, unresolved V genes explain under half, and the rest has no known cause. The table for this sample lists approximately 100,000 clones; more than 85% of them were counted only once. The ten largest clones take up about a fifth of the sample. This sample is part of a study of control samples from healthy donors and cancer patients (dated by TCRdb to about 2020). V loses 4 bases of germline sequence and J loses 3 bases, and the interval between the two ends is 18 bases. CDR3 length: 16 amino acids, cysteine to phenylalanine. Just CDR3 DNA is preserved here, 48 bases in frame from base 1. CDR1 and CDR2 (MDHEN, SYDVKM) derive from the germline V gene.

The sequence was obtained from a man between 60 and 70 years old with lung cancer. The chain is made from TRBV28 and TRBJ1-2; the D gene is perhaps TRBD1, on 6 matching bases. Sequencing was carried out using PBMCs. At the DNA level, the sequence is TGTGCCAGCAGTTCGACAGGAACATCCACTTACTATGGCTACACCTTC. It translates to CASSSTGTSTYYGYTF.